One and the same sample provided the 9 T cell receptor beta chains below, sequenced in a study of blood T cells in healthy people across ages. Primers used in a second PCR of roughly 6 to 11 cycles were a sample-barcoded 5' primer and a J-beta primer mix. In TCRdb, the 5' RACE reads were re-called with MiXCR into one record per CDR3 protein. The data show 380,000 or so distinct CDR3 sequences, with approximately 52% seen just once and 45% to 60% held by the top ten. The sample was blood. Receptors originate from a man aged 55 to 70 in good health.

The sample holds a few counts of this clonotype. The J gene is TRBJ1-2, the V gene TRBV5-6; 7 bases match TRBD1. Per germline, CDR1 SGHDT and CDR2 YYEEEE. The CDR3 contains 14 residues. The junction had 11 bases not matched to a gene; V was cut back by 4 bases and J by 8 bases. The CDR3 coding sequence is TGTGCCAGCAGCCACGGACAGGCCCGTGGCGGCTACACCTTC. Protein sequence: CASSHGQARGGYTF.

The DNA for the CDR3 is TGTGCCAGCAGCGACTTTTCGGGAGTGGGGAATGAGCAGTTCTTC. Translation: CASSDFSGVGNEQFF. This sequence joins TRBV3-1 and TRBJ2-1; D is possibly TRBD2 (6 bases). Trimming left V 5 bases short and J 7 bases short, with 18 bases between. This CDR3 is built from 15 residues. Germline V gives CDR1 LGHDT, CDR2 YNNKEL (reference sequence).

This clonotype showed up just a few times. A much larger clone sits a single nucleotide away, making a read error possible. V usage is TRBV7-9 and J usage is TRBJ2-7; D not resolved. Germline-derived CDR1 and CDR2 are SEHNR and FQNEAQ (reference sequence). V was shortened by 5 bases and J by 0 bases, with 11 bases between the two germline ends. The CDR3 spans 14 residues. Here the CDR3 DNA reads TGTGCCAGCAGCGTAGTGTCCAGCTCCTACGAGCAGTACTTC. It yields the protein CASSVVSSSYEQYF. Drawing the rest from reference TRBV7-9 and TRBJ2-7, the complete variable domain is DTGVSQNPRHKITKRGQNVTFRCDPISEHNRLYWYRQTLGQGPEFLTYFQNEAQLEKSRLLSDRFSAERPKGSFSTLEIQRTEQGDSAMYLCASSVVSSSYEQYFGPGTRLTVT.

A few counts support this clonotype. The rearrangement links TRBV20-1 to TRBJ2-5; D is possibly TRBD2 (6 bases). The CDR3 has 14 amino acids. V was trimmed by 6 bases and J by 4 bases, leaving 18 bases between them. Germline V gene lookup returns CDR1 DFQATT and CDR2 SNEGSKA (reference sequence). The CDR3 region is CSAHPAGRLETQYF. The CDR3 nucleotides read TGCAGTGCACACCCCGCGGGGAGGTTAGAGACCCAGTACTTC.

The chain recombines TRBV10-3 with TRBJ2-7; 10 bases are a match to TRBD1. Germline V CDR1 and CDR2: ENHRY, SYGVKD. The CDR3 length is 13 residues. V dropped 6 bases and J dropped 5; count of bases not matched to a gene: 4. CDR3 bases: TGTGCCATCAGCGGGACAGGGGACCACGAGCAGTACTTC. It specifies CAISGTGDHEQYF.

This clonotype has ten or more counts. This chain uses TRBV28 with TRBJ2-2; D is tentatively TRBD1 or TRBD2 (5 bases each). The V end was cut by 3 bases, the J end by 4 bases, with 12 bases between. Germline V gene lookup returns CDR1 MDHEN and CDR2 SYDVKM. The CDR3 has 15 amino acids. CDR3 residues: CASSFASGGTGELFF. As DNA, the CDR3 is TGTGCCAGCAGTTTCGCTTCTGGGGGCACCGGGGAGCTGTTTTTT. The full variable domain, with the rest looked up from reference TRBV28 and TRBJ2-2, is DVKVTQSSRYLVKRTGEKVFLECVQDMDHENMFWYRQDPGLGLRLIYFSYDVKMKEKGDIPEGYSVSREKKERFSLILESASTNQTSMYLCASSFASGGTGELFFGEGSRLTVL.

The chain is built from TRBV20-1 and TRBJ2-7; D may be TRBD1 (7 bases). Germline values: CDR1 DFQATT, CDR2 SNEGSKA (reference sequence). The CDR3 loop spans 12 amino acids. This CDR3 is CRAEGQIYEQYF. The DNA of the CDR3 is TGCAGGGCGGAGGGACAGATCTACGAGCAGTACTTC.

This clonotype showed up many times. This chain uses TRBV30 with TRBJ2-5, with D possibly called TRBD1 or TRBD2 (5 bases each). Between the trimmed V and J ends, which lost 3 bases and 5 bases, there was a span of 10 bases. The germline V gene encodes CDR1 GTSNPN and CDR2 SVGIG (reference sequence). The CDR3 runs to 12 residues. CDR3 sequence reads: CAWRRWGETQYF. The CDR3 region has the DNA TGTGCCTGGAGGAGGTGGGGGGAGACCCAGTACTTC.

The chain carries TRBV27 and TRBJ2-1; 12 positions match TRBD2. The germline CDR1 and CDR2 sequences are MNHEY and SMNVEV (reference sequence). The V segment lost 4 bases and the J segment 0 bases; nucleotides outside the gene matches: 4. The CDR3 is made up of 17 amino acids. CDR3 in DNA: TGTGCCAGCAGTTCCACGACTAGCGGGAGCTCCTACAATGAGCAGTTCTTC. Translating gives CASSSTTSGSSYNEQFF.